This passage covers 19 T cell receptor beta chains from one sample sequenced in a study of shared clonotypes between healthy human individuals (dated by TCRdb to between 2020 and 2021). The receptor library was made with the immunoSEQ multiplex PCR assay. The source is immuneACCESS, and TCRdb retained only in-frame sequences with V and J called. Part of the clones is not carried over; for the studies checked, unresolved V genes explain less than half of this, and the remainder is unexplained. The sample records over 1.5 million clones, 95% to 99% of which are singletons. The ten biggest clones cover about 0.4% of the sample. The specimen was naive CD4+ T cells sorted from blood. What this sample's cell subset or site label stands for: CD45RA+ positively selected. The receptor set was obtained from a man younger than 45 in good health.

This clone appeared a single time. The rearrangement uses TRBV2 and TRBJ1-5; maybe TRBD1 (5 bases). V gave up 4 bases and J gave up 7 bases, with 11 bases separating them. The CDR3 totals 13 residues. The germline V gene has CDR1 SNHLY and CDR2 FYNNEI. The CDR3 DNA follows: TGTGCCAGCAGTGCCAACAGGAACCAGCCCCAGCATTTT. Protein product: CASSANRNQPQHF.

Worth noting for this clone: This sample includes further DNA sequences coding for the same CDR3. The rearrangement uses TRBV5-1 and TRBJ2-3, with TRBD2 matching 13 bases. Germline V gene data show CDR1 as SGHRS and CDR2 as YFSETQ. The CDR3 is 15 residues long. The V gene end was trimmed by 0 bases and the J gene end by 5 bases; junction bases not matched to a gene: 0. CDR3 nucleotides: TGCGCCAGCAGCTTGGGACTAGCGGGAGGAGATACGCAGTATTTT. Amino acid sequence: CASSLGLAGGDTQYF.

This clone was observed a single time. V is TRBV7-8 and J is TRBJ2-7, with a possible D match to TRBD2 (5 bases). This CDR3 is 11 amino acids long. Germline-derived CDR1 and CDR2 are SGHVS and FQNEAQ. Trimming cost V 8 bases and J 7 bases, with 12 bases left between them. This chain's CDR3 is CASVSSGEQYF. The CDR3 coding sequence is TGTGCCAGCGTTTCTTCGGGGGAGCAGTACTTC.

The chain carries TRBV7-9 and TRBJ1-1, with unresolved D. In germline, CDR1 is SEHNR, CDR2 FQNEAQ (reference sequence). The CDR3 is made up of 16 amino acids. Between the trimmed V and J ends, which lost 0 bases and 4 bases, there was a span of 15 bases. CDR3: CASSLASQLRSTEAFF. For the CDR3, the DNA is TGTGCCAGCAGCTTAGCTAGTCAGCTACGGAGCACTGAAGCTTTCTTT.

V gene TRBV2 combines with J gene TRBJ2-7; D unclear. Trimming took off 6 bases at V and 3 bases at J, with 15 bases between the two ends. The CDR3 is 14 residues long. Germline assignment: CDR1 SNHLY and CDR2 FYNNEI. CDR3 in DNA: TGTGCCAGCAGCGGAAGCATCGGCCGCTACGAGCAGTACTTC. This translates into CASSGSIGRYEQYF. Together with reference TRBV2 and TRBJ2-7, the CDR3 gives the full variable domain: EPEVTQTPSHQVTQMGQEVILRCVPISNHLYFYWYRQILGQKVEFLVSFYNNEISEKSEIFDDQFSVERPDGSNFTLKIRSTKLEDSAMYFCASSGSIGRYEQYFGPGTRLTVT.

The chain is built from TRBV9 and TRBJ1-5, with unresolved D. Between the trimmed V and J ends, which lost 2 bases and 6 bases, there was a span of 9 bases. From germline, CDR1 is SGDLS and CDR2 YYNGEE. The length of the CDR3 is 13 residues. The CDR3 loop reads CASSVGGFQPQHF. DNA for the CDR3: TGTGCCAGCAGCGTGGGAGGTTTTCAGCCCCAGCATTTT.

The rearrangement links TRBV6-4 to TRBJ1-2; TRBD1 is a possible D gene (5 bases). Germline CDR1 is MRHNA and CDR2 is SNTAGT. CDR3 size: 14 residues. V was shortened by 5 bases and J by 3 bases, with 13 bases between the two germline ends. CDR3 DNA sequence: TGTGCCAGCAGTAAGACCGGGACGGACTATGGCTACACCTTC. Translating it yields CASSKTGTDYGYTF.

This chain uses TRBV28 with TRBJ2-5; D perhaps matches TRBD2 (5 bases). There are 14 residues in the CDR3. Germline values: CDR1 MDHEN, CDR2 SYDVKM. With 6 bases removed from V and 3 bases from J, the gap between germline ends came to 14 bases. The CDR3 region has the DNA TGTGCCAGCAGACTCCAAGCCGGGGAAGAGACCCAGTACTTC. Translation: CASRLQAGEETQYF.

The V and J genes are TRBV19 and TRBJ2-1; 9 bases agree with TRBD2. The CDR3 sequence is 17 residues long. After removal of 7 bases from V and 0 bases from J, the junction contained 10 bases not matched to a gene. Germline values: CDR1 LNHDA, CDR2 SQIVND (reference sequence). The CDR3 bases are TGTGCCAGTACCCAGCGGGCGGGAGGGAGCTCCTACAATGAGCAGTTCTTC. Encoded protein: CASTQRAGGSSYNEQFF.

This rearrangement joins TRBV18 to TRBJ1-1; 11 nucleotides agree with TRBD1. J was trimmed by 1 base and V by 1 base; bases with no gene match: 2. The CDR3 spans 16 residues. CDR1 is KGHSH, CDR2 LQKENI, per germline. The CDR3 reads CASSPLGQGGNTEAFF. The CDR3 DNA sequence: TGTGCCAGCTCACCACTGGGACAGGGGGGGAACACTGAAGCTTTCTTT.

The V gene is TRBV5-1, the J gene TRBJ1-2, with 7 bases that match TRBD1. Germline CDR1 reads SGHRS; CDR2 reads YFSETQ. The CDR3 is 14 residues long. V lost 4 bases to trimming and J lost 3 bases; unmatched junction nucleotides: 6. The CDR3 here is CASSKTGADYGYTF. CDR3 bases: TGCGCCAGCAGCAAAACAGGGGCGGACTATGGCTACACCTTC.

The rearrangement uses TRBV5-1 and TRBJ2-6; 10 nucleotides agree with TRBD2. The CDR3 is 19 residues long. Germline values: CDR1 SGHRS, CDR2 YFSETQ. J was trimmed by 0 bases and V by 4 bases; bases with no gene match: 10. CDR3: CASSKTGTSVSSGANVLTF. The CDR3 nucleotides read TGCGCCAGCAGCAAAACCGGGACTAGCGTTAGCTCTGGGGCCAACGTCCTGACTTTC.

The CDR3 loop is CATSRRLDSGTTKNIQYF. In DNA form, the CDR3 reads TGTGCCACCAGCCGGCGACTTGACTCCGGGACCACCAAAAACATTCAGTACTTC. The chain links TRBV15 to TRBJ2-4; D might be TRBD1 or TRBD2, each matching 5 bases. Germline loops: CDR1 LNHNV, CDR2 YYDKDF (reference sequence). The CDR3 loop spans 18 amino acids. The V end lost 5 bases, the J end lost 2 bases, and 22 bases lay between the germline ends.

This chain links TRBV9 with TRBJ2-4; 7 nucleotides match TRBD1. The CDR3 consists of 14 residues. With V trimmed by 5 bases and J by 5 bases, 7 bases remained unmatched. CDR1 and CDR2 (germline): SGDLS, YYNGEE. The CDR3 region has the DNA TGTGCCAGCAGACCGACAGGGACCGAAAACATTCAGTACTTC. This codes for CASRPTGTENIQYF.

CDR3 sequence: CASRQASGANVLTF. The CDR3 DNA sequence: TGTGCCAGCAGGCAGGCCTCTGGGGCCAACGTCCTGACTTTC. J is TRBJ2-6 and V is TRBV5-4; no definite D call. The CDR3 extends over 14 amino acids. V lost 5 bases to trimming and J lost 0 bases, with 6 bases between them. The germline gives CDR1 SGHNT, CDR2 YYREEE (reference sequence). The variable domain in full, completed from reference TRBV5-4 and TRBJ2-6, reads ETGVTQSPTHLIKTRGQQVTLRCSSQSGHNTVSWYQQALGQGPQFIFQYYREEENGRGNFPPRFSGLQFPNYSSELNVNALELDDSALYLCASRQASGANVLTFGAGSRLTVL.

V and J are TRBV23-1 and TRBJ1-2, with D perhaps matching TRBD1 (5 bases). TRBV23-1 is marked as an open reading frame, function uncertain. CDR3 size: 15 residues. The germline V and J ends were trimmed by 5 bases and 5 bases, with 18 bases remaining between them. CDR3 in amino acids: CASSSHGGKRYGYTF. CDR3 coding DNA: TGCGCCAGCAGTTCCCACGGGGGGAAACGGTATGGCTACACCTTC.

The chain is built from TRBV28 and TRBJ1-5; 9 positions agree with TRBD1. Per germline, CDR1 MDHEN and CDR2 SYDVKM. The CDR3 extends over 17 amino acids. V was clipped by 4 bases and J by 0 bases; unmatched bases: 7. This CDR3 reads CASSSLRDRDSNQPQHF. The CDR3 DNA reads as TGTGCCAGCAGTTCCTTACGGGACAGGGATAGCAATCAGCCCCAGCATTTT.

The rearrangement uses TRBV5-6 and TRBJ1-5, with D hard to call. This CDR3 is built from 15 residues. V gave up 2 bases and J gave up 3 bases, with 12 bases separating them. Germline CDR1 and CDR2: SGHDT and YYEEEE. The DNA for the CDR3 is TGTGCCAGCAGCTTTCGTAGGGAATTCAATCAGCCCCAGCATTTT. This encodes CASSFRREFNQPQHF.

CDR3 protein: CASSILRGTSGIYNEQFF. The CDR3 DNA reads TGTGCCAGCAGTATCCTCCGGGGGACTAGCGGTATATACAATGAGCAGTTCTTC. V and J are TRBV7-9 and TRBJ2-1; 11 positions match TRBD2. Trimming at V came to 6 bases and at J to 4 bases, leaving 14 bases not matched to a gene. Germline assignment: CDR1 SEHNR and CDR2 FQNEAQ (reference sequence). CDR3 length equals 18 residues. Looking up the rest from reference TRBV7-9 and TRBJ2-1 gives the full variable domain: DTGVSQNPRHKITKRGQNVTFRCDPISEHNRLYWYRQTLGQGPEFLTYFQNEAQLEKSRLLSDRFSAERPKGSFSTLEIQRTEQGDSAMYLCASSILRGTSGIYNEQFFGPGTRLTVL.